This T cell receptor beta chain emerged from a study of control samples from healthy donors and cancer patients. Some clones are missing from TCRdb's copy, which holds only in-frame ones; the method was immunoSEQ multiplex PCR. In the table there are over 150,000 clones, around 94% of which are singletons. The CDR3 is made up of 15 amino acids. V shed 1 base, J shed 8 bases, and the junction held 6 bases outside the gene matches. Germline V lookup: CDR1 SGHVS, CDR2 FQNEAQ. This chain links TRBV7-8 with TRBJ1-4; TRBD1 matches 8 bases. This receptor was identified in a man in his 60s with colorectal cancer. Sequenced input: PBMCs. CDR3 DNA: TGTGCCAGCAGCTTAGGGACAGGGCACGGGGAAAAACTGTTTTTT. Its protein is CASSLGTGHGEKLFF.